The 14 T cell receptor beta chains listed next were all sequenced from one sample in a study of neoadjuvant nivolumab and ipilimumab in lung cancer. Produced via immunoSEQ multiplex PCR; TCRdb's table is partial and in-frame only. The sample lists approximately 21,000 clones, approximately 81% seen once, with roughly 23% in the top ten. The sample was peripheral blood, taken before neoadjuvant nivolumab, alone or with ipilimumab. All receptors derive from an adult with non-small cell lung cancer.

The table lists this clone with a few counts. The gene calls are TRBV5-1 and TRBJ1-1; D remains unclear. Between the trimmed V and J ends, which lost 1 base and 3 bases, there was a span of 10 bases. The CDR3 has 14 amino acids. Germline CDR1 SGHRS, CDR2 YFSETQ. In nucleotides, the CDR3 is TGCGCCAGCAGCTTGAAGGGATTGGACACTGAAGCTTTCTTT. Encoded protein: CASSLKGLDTEAFF.

The chain recombines TRBV15 with TRBJ2-7, with TRBD1 matching 8 bases. The CDR3 has 14 residues. After removal of 6 bases from V and 4 bases from J, the junction contained 8 bases not matched to a gene. CDR1 LNHNV and CDR2 YYDKDF come from the germline V gene (reference sequence). The CDR3 loop is CATSADRVQYEQYF. The CDR3 DNA reads TGTGCCACCAGTGCGGACAGGGTTCAATACGAGCAGTACTTC.

The V and J genes are TRBV6-1 and TRBJ2-7; 7 nucleotides agree with TRBD1. This CDR3 has 14 residues. Germline lookup yields CDR1 MNHNS and CDR2 SASEGT. V dropped 7 bases and J dropped 3; count of bases not matched to a gene: 9. This CDR3 is CASIQTGLFYEQYF. Written as DNA, the CDR3 is TGTGCCAGCATCCAGACAGGGCTCTTCTACGAGCAGTACTTC.

This clone occurred once. The rearrangement links TRBV29-1 to TRBJ2-2, with TRBD2 identical over 10 bases. V was pared by 6 bases and J by 0 bases, with 1 base of the junction left unmatched. Germline loops: CDR1 SQVTM, CDR2 ANQGSEA. The CDR3 extends over 14 amino acids. CDR3 sequence: CSVGLAANTGELFF. DNA of the CDR3: TGCAGCGTCGGACTAGCGGCGAACACCGGGGAGCTGTTTTTT.

The CDR3 protein is CASSTTGRSGGGYTF. In DNA form, the CDR3 reads TGCGCCAGCAGCACCACGGGCCGCAGCGGAGGTGGCTACACCTTC. The chain links TRBV5-1 to TRBJ1-2; D is ambiguous. Germline assignment: CDR1 SGHRS and CDR2 YFSETQ. CDR3 length: 15 amino acids. Between the trimmed V and J ends, which lost 4 bases and 7 bases, there was a span of 20 bases.

The rearrangement links TRBV6-5 to TRBJ1-3; D not certain. This CDR3 has 12 amino acids. Germline loops: CDR1 MNHEY, CDR2 SVGAGI. V dropped 5 bases and J dropped 4 bases, with 6 bases sitting between them. CDR3 residues: CASSQLGNTIYF. The CDR3 coding sequence is TGTGCCAGCAGTCAACTAGGAAACACCATATATTTT.

The chain is built from TRBV5-5 and TRBJ2-6; no firm D call. The V gene lost 0 bases and the J gene lost 4 bases, with 5 bases spanning the gap. The V gene's germline CDR1 is SGHKS and CDR2 YYEKEE (reference sequence). The CDR3 has 14 amino acids. The CDR3 reads CASSLVGGANVLTF. CDR3 nucleotides: TGTGCCAGCAGCTTGGTAGGAGGGGCCAACGTCCTGACTTTC.

The chain combines TRBV30 with TRBJ1-1; perhaps TRBD1 as D (5 bases). The ends were cut back, 1 base at V and 8 bases at J, with 11 bases in the middle. Germline V CDR1 and CDR2: GTSNPN, SVGIG (reference sequence). CDR3 size: 12 residues. Here the CDR3 DNA reads TGTGCCTGGAGTGGGGATAAGGGGGAAGCTTTCTTT. Amino acids: CAWSGDKGEAFF. The complete variable domain, with remaining parts taken from reference TRBV30 and TRBJ1-1, reads SQTIHQWPATLVQPVGSPLSLECTVEGTSNPNLYWYRQAAGRGLQLLFYSVGIGQISSEVPQNLSASRPQDRQFILSSKKLLLSDSGFYLCAWSGDKGEAFFGQGTRLTVV.

As DNA, the CDR3 is TGTGCCAGCAGCCAAGGACAGGGAAGTAATGCTTTCTTT. The encoded protein is CASSQGQGSNAFF. The genes are TRBV7-2 and TRBJ1-1; 8 nucleotides match TRBD1. This CDR3 has 13 residues. Unmatched junction bases numbered 10, after V lost 5 bases and J lost 11 bases. Germline V gene data show CDR1 as SGHTA and CDR2 as FQGNSA. Based on the CDR3 plus reference TRBV7-2 and TRBJ1-1, the full variable domain is GAGVSQSPSNKVTEKGKDVELRCDPISGHTALYWYRQSLGQGLEFLIYFQGNSAPDKSGLPSDRFSAERTGGSVSTLTIQRTQQEDSAVYLCASSQGQGSNAFFGQGTRLTVV.

The CDR3 coding sequence is TGTGCCTGGGGAGAGCCCTTCGGGACAGCAAAAAAGGGCTATGGCTACACCTTC. Amino acid sequence: CAWGEPFGTAKKGYGYTF. The chain combines TRBV30 with TRBJ1-2, with 7 positions matching TRBD1. Trimming removed 5 bases from V and 4 bases from J; junction bases left unmatched: 22. Looked up from germline, CDR1 is GTSNPN and CDR2 is SVGIG (reference sequence). This CDR3 has 18 residues.

The V gene is TRBV20-1, the J gene TRBJ2-5; D remains ambiguous. This CDR3 is built from 10 residues. Per the germline V gene, CDR1 is DFQATT and CDR2 is SNEGSKA (reference sequence). With 3 bases removed from V and 3 bases from J, the gap between germline ends came to 2 bases. The CDR3 DNA reads TGCAGTGCTAGGGAAGAGACCCAGTACTTC. Its protein product is CSAREETQYF.

This clone was found once. This chain connects TRBV4-2 to TRBJ2-1; D may be TRBD1 or TRBD2 (5 bases each). V lost 0 bases to trimming and J lost 3 bases, with 15 bases between them. This CDR3 is 17 amino acids long. The germline V gene encodes CDR1 LGHNA and CDR2 YNFKEQ. The CDR3 is CASSQDAGTTNYNEQFF. Written as DNA, the CDR3 is TGTGCCAGCAGCCAAGATGCTGGGACGACCAACTACAATGAGCAGTTCTTC.

J is TRBJ2-1 and V is TRBV5-1, with 12 bases fitting TRBD2. The V gene end was trimmed by 4 bases and the J gene end by 0 bases; junction bases not matched to a gene: 5. This CDR3 has 17 residues. The germline gives CDR1 SGHRS, CDR2 YFSETQ. CDR3 loop: CASSLMTSGGSYNEQFF. DNA for the CDR3: TGCGCCAGCAGCCTAATGACTAGCGGGGGCTCCTACAATGAGCAGTTCTTC.

The V gene is TRBV19, the J gene TRBJ1-2, with TRBD1 matching over 8 bases. This CDR3 comprises 15 residues. The V and J ends lost 5 bases and 6 bases, in that order; junction bases with no gene match: 11. Germline CDR1 is LNHDA and CDR2 is SQIVND (reference sequence). Here the CDR3 DNA reads TGTGCCAGTAGTTCCCACACACTGGACAGGGATGGCTACACCTTC. This codes for CASSSHTLDRDGYTF.